This paragraph reports one T cell receptor beta chain. In germline, CDR1 is SGHVS, CDR2 FQNEAQ. Unmatched junction bases numbered 12, after V lost 1 base and J lost 10 bases. This CDR3 is built from 16 residues. The sample comes from a study of blood T cell repertoires in COVID-19. As processed by the authors: Using reference gene primer amplification, nucleated cell counts were estimated. Assay: immunoSEQ multiplex PCR; the TCRdb copy retains only in-frame clones and omits some. V, J and clone size reflect that table, while D and trimming were determined from the DNA. The table has 130,000 to 150,000 clones, over 85% seen once; the top ten hold 1.5% to 2%.

The rearrangement links TRBV7-8 to TRBJ2-3; TRBD2 matches 9 bases. The TCR comes from a human donor in a cohort sampled during active COVID-19. Sequencing used peripheral blood. The DNA for the CDR3 is TGTGCCAGCAGCTTAGGGTACGCGGGAGGGACGGTGGCGCAGTATTTT. This codes for CASSLGYAGGTVAQYF.